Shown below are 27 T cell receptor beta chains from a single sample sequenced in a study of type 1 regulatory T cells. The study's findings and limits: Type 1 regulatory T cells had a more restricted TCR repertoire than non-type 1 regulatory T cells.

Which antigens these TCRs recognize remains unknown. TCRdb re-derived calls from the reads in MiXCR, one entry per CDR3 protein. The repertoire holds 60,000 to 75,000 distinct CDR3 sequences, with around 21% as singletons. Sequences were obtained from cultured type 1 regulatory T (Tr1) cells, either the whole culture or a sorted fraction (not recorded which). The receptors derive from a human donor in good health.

CDR3 DNA: TGCAGTGCTAGGAGGGTCGGGAGGGCGAACACCGGGGAGCTGTTTTTT. Its translation: CSARRVGRANTGELFF. The chain links TRBV20-1 to TRBJ2-2, with TRBD2 matching over 8 bases. The V gene's germline CDR1 is DFQATT and CDR2 SNEGSKA (reference sequence). The CDR3 length is 16 residues. The V segment lost 3 bases and the J segment 0 bases; nucleotides outside the gene matches: 6.

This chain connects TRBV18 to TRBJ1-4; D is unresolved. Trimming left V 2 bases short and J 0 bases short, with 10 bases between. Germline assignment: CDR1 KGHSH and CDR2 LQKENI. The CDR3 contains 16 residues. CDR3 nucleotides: TGTGCCAGCTCACCAAGAATGACCTCAACTAATGAAAAACTGTTTTTT. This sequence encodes CASSPRMTSTNEKLFF.

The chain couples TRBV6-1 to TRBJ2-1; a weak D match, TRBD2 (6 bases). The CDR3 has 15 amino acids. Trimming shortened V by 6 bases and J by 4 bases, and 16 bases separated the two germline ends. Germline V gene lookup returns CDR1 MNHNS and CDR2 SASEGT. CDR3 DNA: TGTGCCAGCAGCCCTGTGGGGCGGGATTACAATGAGCAGTTCTTC. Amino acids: CASSPVGRDYNEQFF.

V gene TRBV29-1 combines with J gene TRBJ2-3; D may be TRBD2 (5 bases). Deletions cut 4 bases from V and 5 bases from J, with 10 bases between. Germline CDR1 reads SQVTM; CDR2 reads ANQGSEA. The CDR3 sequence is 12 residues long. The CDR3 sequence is CSVGTARDTQYF. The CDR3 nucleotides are TGCAGCGTTGGGACTGCGCGAGATACGCAGTATTTT.

The CDR3 sequence is CASSYRGGDTQYF. As DNA, the CDR3 is TGTGCCAGCAGTTATAGGGGCGGAGATACGCAGTATTTT. V usage is TRBV28 and J usage is TRBJ2-3; a possible D gene is TRBD1 (5 bases). This CDR3 is built from 13 residues. The V end lost 4 bases, the J end lost 5 bases, and 10 bases lay between the germline ends. CDR1 is MDHEN and CDR2 is SYDVKM in the germline V gene.

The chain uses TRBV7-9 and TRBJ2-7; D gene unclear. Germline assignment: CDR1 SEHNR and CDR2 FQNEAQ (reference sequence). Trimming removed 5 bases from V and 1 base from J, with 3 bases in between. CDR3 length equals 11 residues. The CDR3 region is CASSGSYEQYF. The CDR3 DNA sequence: TGTGCCAGCAGCGGGTCCTACGAGCAGTACTTC.

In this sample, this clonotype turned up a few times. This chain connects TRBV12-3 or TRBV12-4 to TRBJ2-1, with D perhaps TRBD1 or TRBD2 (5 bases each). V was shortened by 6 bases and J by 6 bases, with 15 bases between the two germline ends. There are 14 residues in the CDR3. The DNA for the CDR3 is TGTGCCAGCAGGGGACCTTCGGCCTTCAATGAGCAGTTCTTC. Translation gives CASRGPSAFNEQFF.

CDR3: CASSQNRVSGELFF. CDR3 in DNA: TGTGCCAGCAGTCAAAACAGGGTTTCCGGGGAGCTGTTTTTT. V gene TRBV7-2 combines with J gene TRBJ2-2; maybe TRBD1 (6 bases). The CDR3 consists of 14 residues. Germline CDR1 SGHTA, CDR2 FQGNSA. The ends were cut back, 6 bases at V and 6 bases at J, with 14 bases in the middle.

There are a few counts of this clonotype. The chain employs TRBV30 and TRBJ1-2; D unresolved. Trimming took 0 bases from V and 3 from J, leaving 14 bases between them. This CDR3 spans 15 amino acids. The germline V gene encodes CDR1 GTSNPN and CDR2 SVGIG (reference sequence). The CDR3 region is CAWSVQDPRYYGYTF. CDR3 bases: TGTGCCTGGAGTGTTCAGGACCCGAGGTACTATGGCTACACCTTC.

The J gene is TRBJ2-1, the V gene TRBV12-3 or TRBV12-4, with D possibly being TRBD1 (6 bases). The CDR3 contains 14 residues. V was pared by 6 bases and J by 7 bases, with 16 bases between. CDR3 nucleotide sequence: TGTGCCAGCAGCCAGGGGAAGGGCGTGAATGAGCAGTTCTTC. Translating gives CASSQGKGVNEQFF.

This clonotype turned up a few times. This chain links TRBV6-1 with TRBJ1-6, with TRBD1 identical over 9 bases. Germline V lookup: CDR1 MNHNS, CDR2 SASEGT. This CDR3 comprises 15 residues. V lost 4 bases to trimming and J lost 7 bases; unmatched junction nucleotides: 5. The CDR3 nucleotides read TGTGCCAGCAGTGTAGACAGGGGGAGGAATTCACCCCTCCACTTT. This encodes CASSVDRGRNSPLHF.

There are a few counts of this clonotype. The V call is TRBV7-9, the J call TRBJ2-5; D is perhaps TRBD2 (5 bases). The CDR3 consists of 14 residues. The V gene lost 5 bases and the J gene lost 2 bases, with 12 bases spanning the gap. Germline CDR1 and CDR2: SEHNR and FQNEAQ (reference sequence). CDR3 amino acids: CASSPPEGQETQYF. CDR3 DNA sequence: TGTGCCAGCAGCCCCCCCGAGGGACAAGAGACCCAGTACTTC.

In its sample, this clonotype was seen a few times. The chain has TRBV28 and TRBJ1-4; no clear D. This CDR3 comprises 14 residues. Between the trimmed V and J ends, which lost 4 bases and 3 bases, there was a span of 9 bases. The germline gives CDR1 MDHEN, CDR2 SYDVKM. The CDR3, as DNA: TGTGCCAGCAGTTCACGGGCCCCTAATGAAAAACTGTTTTTT. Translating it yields CASSSRAPNEKLFF.

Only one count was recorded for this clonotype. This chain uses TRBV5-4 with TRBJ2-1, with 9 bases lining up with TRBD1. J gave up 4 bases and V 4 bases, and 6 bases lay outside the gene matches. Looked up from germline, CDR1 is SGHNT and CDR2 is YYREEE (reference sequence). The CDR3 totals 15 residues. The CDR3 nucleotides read TGTGCCAGCAGCCCGGGACAGGGAATTTACAATGAGCAGTTCTTC. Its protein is CASSPGQGIYNEQFF.

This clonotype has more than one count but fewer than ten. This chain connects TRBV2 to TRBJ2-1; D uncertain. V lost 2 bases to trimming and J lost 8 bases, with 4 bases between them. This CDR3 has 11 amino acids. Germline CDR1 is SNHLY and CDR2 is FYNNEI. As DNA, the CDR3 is TGTGCCAGCAGTGAAAACGATGAGCAGTTCTTC. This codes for CASSENDEQFF.

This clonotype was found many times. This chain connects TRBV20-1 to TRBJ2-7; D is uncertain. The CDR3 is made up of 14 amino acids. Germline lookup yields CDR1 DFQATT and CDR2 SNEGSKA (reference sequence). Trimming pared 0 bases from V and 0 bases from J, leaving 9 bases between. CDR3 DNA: TGCAGTGCTAGAGATTGGGGAAGCTCCTACGAGCAGTACTTC. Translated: CSARDWGSSYEQYF.

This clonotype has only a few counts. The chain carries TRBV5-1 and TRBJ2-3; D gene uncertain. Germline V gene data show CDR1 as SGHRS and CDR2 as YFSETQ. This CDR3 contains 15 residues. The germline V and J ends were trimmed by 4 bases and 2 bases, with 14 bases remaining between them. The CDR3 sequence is CASSATPAPTDTQYF. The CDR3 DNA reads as TGCGCCAGCAGCGCCACCCCGGCCCCCACAGATACGCAGTATTTT.

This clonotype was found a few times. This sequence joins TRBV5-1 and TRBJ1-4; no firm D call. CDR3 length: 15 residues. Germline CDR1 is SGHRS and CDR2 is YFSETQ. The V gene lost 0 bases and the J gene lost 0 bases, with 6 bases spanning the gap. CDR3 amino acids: CASSLVPSTNEKLFF. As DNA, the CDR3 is TGCGCCAGCAGCTTGGTTCCTTCAACTAATGAAAAACTGTTTTTT. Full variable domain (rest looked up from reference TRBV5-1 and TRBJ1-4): KAGVTQTPRYLIKTRGQQVTLSCSPISGHRSVSWYQQTPGQGLQFLFEYFSETQRNKGNFPGRFSGRQFSNSRSEMNVSTLELGDSALYLCASSLVPSTNEKLFFGSGTQLSVL.

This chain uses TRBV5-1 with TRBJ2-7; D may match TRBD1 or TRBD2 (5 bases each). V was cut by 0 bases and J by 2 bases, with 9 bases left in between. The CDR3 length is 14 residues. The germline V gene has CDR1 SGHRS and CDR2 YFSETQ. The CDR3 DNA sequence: TGCGCCAGCAGCTTGGGGGACCGGGCCTACGAGCAGTACTTC. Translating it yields CASSLGDRAYEQYF. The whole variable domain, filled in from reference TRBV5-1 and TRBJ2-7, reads KAGVTQTPRYLIKTRGQQVTLSCSPISGHRSVSWYQQTPGQGLQFLFEYFSETQRNKGNFPGRFSGRQFSNSRSEMNVSTLELGDSALYLCASSLGDRAYEQYFGPGTRLTVT.

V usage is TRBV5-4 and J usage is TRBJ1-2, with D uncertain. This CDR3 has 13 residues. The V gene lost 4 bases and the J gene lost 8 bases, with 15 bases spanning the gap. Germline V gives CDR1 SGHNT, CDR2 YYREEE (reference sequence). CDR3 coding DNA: TGTGCCAGCAGCCCCGTCCCTAATCTGGGCTACACCTTC. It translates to CASSPVPNLGYTF.

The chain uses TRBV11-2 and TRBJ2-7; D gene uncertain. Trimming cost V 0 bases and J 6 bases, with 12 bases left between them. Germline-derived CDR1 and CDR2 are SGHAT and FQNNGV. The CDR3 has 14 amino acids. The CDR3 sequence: CASSLEGIGAEQYF. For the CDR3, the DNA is TGTGCCAGCAGCTTAGAGGGGATTGGTGCCGAGCAGTACTTC.

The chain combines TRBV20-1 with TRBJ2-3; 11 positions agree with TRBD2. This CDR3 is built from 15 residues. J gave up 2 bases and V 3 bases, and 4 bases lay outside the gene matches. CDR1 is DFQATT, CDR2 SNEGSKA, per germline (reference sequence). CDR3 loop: CSASGTSGNTDTQYF. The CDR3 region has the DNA TGCAGTGCTAGTGGGACTAGCGGAAACACAGATACGCAGTATTTT.

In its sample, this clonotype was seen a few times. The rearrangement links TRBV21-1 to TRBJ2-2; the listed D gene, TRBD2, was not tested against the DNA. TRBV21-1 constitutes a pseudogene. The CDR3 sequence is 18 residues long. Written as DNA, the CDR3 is TGTGCCAGCAGCAAGAGACTAGTCCCCTTACCGAACACCGGGGAGCTGTTTTTT. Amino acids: CASSKRLVPLPNTGELFF.

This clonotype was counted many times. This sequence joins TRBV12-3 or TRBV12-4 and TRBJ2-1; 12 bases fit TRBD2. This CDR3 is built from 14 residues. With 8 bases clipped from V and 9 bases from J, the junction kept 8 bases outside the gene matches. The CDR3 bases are TGTGCCAGCGGACTGACTAGCGGGAGCGCTGAGCAGTTCTTC. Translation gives CASGLTSGSAEQFF.

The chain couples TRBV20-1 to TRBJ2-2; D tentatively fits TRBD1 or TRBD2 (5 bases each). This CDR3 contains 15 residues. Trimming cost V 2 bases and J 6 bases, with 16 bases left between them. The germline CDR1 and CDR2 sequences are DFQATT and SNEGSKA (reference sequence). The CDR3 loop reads CSARISGTVSGELFF. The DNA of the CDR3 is TGCAGTGCTAGAATATCGGGGACCGTTTCCGGGGAGCTGTTTTTT.

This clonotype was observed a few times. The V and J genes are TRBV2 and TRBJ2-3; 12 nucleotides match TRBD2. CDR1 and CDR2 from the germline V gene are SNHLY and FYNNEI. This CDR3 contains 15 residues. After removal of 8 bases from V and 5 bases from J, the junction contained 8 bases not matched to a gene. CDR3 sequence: CASSLAGGPGDTQYF. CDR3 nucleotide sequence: TGTGCCAGCTCTCTAGCGGGAGGGCCGGGAGATACGCAGTATTTT.

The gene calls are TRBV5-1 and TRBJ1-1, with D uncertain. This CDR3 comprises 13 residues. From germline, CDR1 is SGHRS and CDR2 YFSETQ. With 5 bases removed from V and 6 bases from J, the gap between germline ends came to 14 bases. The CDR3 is CASRTTEGAEAFF. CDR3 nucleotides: TGCGCCAGCAGGACGACCGAGGGAGCTGAAGCTTTCTTT.